The T cell receptor (beta chain) described here comes from a study of OX40 agonist ivuxolimab in advanced cancers. For the study at large: All patients had ivuxolimab intravenously every 2 weeks at 0.01 to 10 mg/kg.

Clones were sequenced by immunoSEQ multiplex PCR, and TCRdb holds only the in-frame ones, with some missing. The sample consists of about 110,000 clones, around 93% of them appearing once. The CDR3 is 14 amino acids. Per the germline V gene, CDR1 is SQVTM and CDR2 is ANQGSEA. The V gene end was trimmed by 1 base and the J gene end by 8 bases; junction bases not matched to a gene: 6. This clone came up a few times. This sequence was found in an adult with an advanced solid tumor such as melanoma, head and neck, liver or kidney cancer. The material sequenced was CD4+ or CD8+ T cells sorted from blood, taken in a trial of the OX40 agonist ivuxolimab. This chain connects TRBV29-1 to TRBJ1-4; 8 bases are a match to TRBD1. CDR3 in amino acids: CSVEAPGGREKLFF. The DNA for the CDR3 is TGCAGCGTTGAAGCCCCAGGGGGCCGGGAAAAACTGTTTTTT.